One sample yielded the 27 T cell receptor beta chains listed below, sequenced in a study of CD4 T cell repertoires in COVID-19. The assay was immunoSEQ multiplex PCR, and TCRdb's table has in-frame clones only and misses some. The sample carries about 75,000 clones, about four fifths recorded once. This material consisted of CD4+ T cells from peripheral blood, taken after recovery from COVID-19. These receptors were collected from a human donor who had COVID-19.

V and J are TRBV3-1 (or the pseudogene TRBV3-2) and TRBJ2-2, with TRBD2 matching 14 bases. Germline V gene sequence: CDR1 LGHDT, CDR2 YNNKEL (reference sequence). V lost 6 bases and J lost 4; bases outside the gene matches: 1. This CDR3 region has 15 residues. CDR3 amino acids: CASRGTSGGTGELFF. The CDR3 DNA reads TGTGCCAGCAGGGGGACTAGCGGGGGCACCGGGGAGCTGTTTTTT.

The chain is built from TRBV29-1 and TRBJ2-2; 7 nucleotides match TRBD1. V was clipped by 7 bases and J by 4 bases; unmatched bases: 9. CDR3 length equals 14 residues. Germline lookup yields CDR1 SQVTM and CDR2 ANQGSEA. The CDR3 reads CSAQGQLITGELFF. Here the CDR3 DNA reads TGCAGCGCCCAGGGACAGTTGATCACCGGGGAGCTGTTTTTT.

This clone was seen a few times. The chain employs TRBV10-1 and TRBJ2-1; D uncertain. The CDR3 loop spans 15 amino acids. Germline CDR1 and CDR2: WNHNN and SYGVQD (reference sequence). Trimming took off 3 bases at V and 5 bases at J, with 14 bases between the two ends. This CDR3 is CASSDYMLGNNEQFF. The CDR3 DNA reads TGCGCCAGCAGTGATTATATGTTGGGGAACAATGAGCAGTTCTTC.

The chain uses TRBV15 and TRBJ2-2; tentatively, D is TRBD1 (6 bases). Germline V lookup: CDR1 LNHNV, CDR2 YYDKDF (reference sequence). Trimming took 1 base from V and 0 from J, leaving 15 bases between them. The CDR3 extends over 18 amino acids. The CDR3, as DNA: TGTGCCACCAGCAGAGGGACGGGACACCCCGCGAACACCGGGGAGCTGTTTTTT. It codes for CATSRGTGHPANTGELFF.

This clone has a single count. The chain employs TRBV12-3 or TRBV12-4 and TRBJ2-7; D tentatively fits TRBD1 or TRBD2 (6 bases each). The CDR3 length is 12 residues. Trimming left V 5 bases short and J 12 bases short, with 17 bases between. CDR3 region: CASSPRGARAYF. The CDR3 DNA reads TGTGCCAGCAGTCCAAGGGGGGCCCGGGCGTACTTC.

CDR3 coding DNA: TGTGCCAGCAGCCCCGGAGTAGCGGGGGGCACAGATACGCAGTATTTT. This encodes CASSPGVAGGTDTQYF. The chain uses TRBV7-3 and TRBJ2-3; 9 positions match TRBD2. CDR1 is SGHTA, CDR2 FQGTGA, per germline. CDR3 size: 16 residues. J gave up 1 base and V 5 bases, and 7 bases lay outside the gene matches.

This clone was seen more than once but under ten times. V usage is TRBV4-1 and J usage is TRBJ1-5, with TRBD1 matching 7 bases. CDR3 length equals 16 residues. Unmatched junction bases numbered 6, after V lost 0 bases and J lost 4 bases. Germline V CDR1 and CDR2: MGHRA, YSYEKL. CDR3 DNA sequence: TGCGCCAGCAGCCAAGATTGGGCAGGGGGAAATCAGCCCCAGCATTTT. Amino acids: CASSQDWAGGNQPQHF.

The chain joins TRBV10-3 to TRBJ2-3; 8 bases map to TRBD1. The trim removed 11 bases at V and 2 bases at J, leaving 6 bases unmatched. Germline V gives CDR1 ENHRY, CDR2 SYGVKD. CDR3 length: 13 amino acids. The CDR3 loop is CAGGTGYTDTQYF. CDR3 DNA: TGTGCCGGCGGGACAGGTTACACAGATACGCAGTATTTT.

This clone appeared a few times. This sequence joins TRBV24-1 and TRBJ2-5; D call uncertain. With 3 bases removed from V and 2 bases from J, the gap between germline ends came to 9 bases. Germline CDR1 and CDR2: KGHDR and SFDVKD. The CDR3 consists of 14 residues. CDR3 in amino acids: CATSDPDGQETQYF. CDR3 DNA: TGTGCCACCAGTGATCCGGACGGTCAAGAGACCCAGTACTTC.

V usage is TRBV7-9 and J usage is TRBJ2-2; D is unclear. The ends were cut back, 5 bases at V and 2 bases at J, with 15 bases in the middle. The CDR3 consists of 16 residues. Germline V gene lookup returns CDR1 SEHNR and CDR2 FQNEAQ (reference sequence). The CDR3 DNA reads TGTGCCAGCAGCCGTCCCCGACCGGATAACACCGGGGAGCTGTTTTTT. Its translation is CASSRPRPDNTGELFF.

This clone has a single count. CDR3 sequence reads: CASSLLRADTGELFF. The CDR3 DNA follows: TGCGCCAGCAGCTTGCTCAGGGCTGACACCGGGGAGCTGTTTTTT. The V gene is TRBV5-1, the J gene TRBJ2-2, with D possibly being TRBD1 (5 bases). This CDR3 has 15 amino acids. Germline lookup yields CDR1 SGHRS and CDR2 YFSETQ. V was pared by 1 base and J by 3 bases, with 10 bases between. Full variable domain (remainder filled in from reference TRBV5-1 and TRBJ2-2): KAGVTQTPRYLIKTRGQQVTLSCSPISGHRSVSWYQQTPGQGLQFLFEYFSETQRNKGNFPGRFSGRQFSNSRSEMNVSTLELGDSALYLCASSLLRADTGELFFGEGSRLTVL.

The chain couples TRBV10-2 to TRBJ1-1, with D perhaps TRBD1 (5 bases). The germline gives CDR1 WSHSY, CDR2 SAAADI. V dropped 0 bases and J dropped 7 bases, with 9 bases sitting between them. The CDR3 contains 13 residues. The CDR3 loop reads CASSESGTLEAFF. CDR3 bases: TGCGCCAGCAGTGAGTCTGGGACGCTTGAAGCTTTCTTT.

The table lists this clone with a count of one. This specimen includes other DNA sequences encoding the same CDR3. This chain connects TRBV28 to TRBJ2-7; 9 bases are shared with TRBD1. CDR1 and CDR2 (germline): MDHEN, SYDVKM. The ends lost 6 bases at V and 4 bases at J; junction bases unmatched: 10. CDR3 length: 15 amino acids. Here the CDR3 DNA reads TGTGCCAGCAGCTCCCCTTCCGGGACAGGGTACGAGCAGTACTTC. Translation: CASSSPSGTGYEQYF.

The CDR3 DNA is TGTGCCAGCATAGACGTCCAGGGGTTAGGTCAGCCCCAGCATTTT. This gives the protein CASIDVQGLGQPQHF. The rearrangement uses TRBV6-6 and TRBJ1-5; tentative D call: TRBD1 (6 bases). Germline CDR1 reads MNHNY; CDR2 reads SVGAGI (reference sequence). CDR3 size: 15 residues. Trimming removed 7 bases at V and 6 bases at J, with 19 bases between.

V and J are TRBV5-8 and TRBJ2-7; maybe TRBD1 (5 bases). CDR1 is SGHTS and CDR2 is YDEGEE in the germline V gene. Trimming shortened V by 0 bases and J by 0 bases, and 10 bases separated the two germline ends. CDR3 length: 15 residues. The CDR3 sequence: CASSLGYRSSYEQYF. CDR3 sequence (DNA): TGTGCCAGCAGCTTGGGTTACAGGAGCTCCTACGAGCAGTACTTC.

The rearrangement joins TRBV6-6 to TRBJ2-5; D uncertain. Trimming left V 8 bases short and J 0 bases short, with 1 base between. Germline values: CDR1 MNHNY, CDR2 SVGAGI (reference sequence). The CDR3 spans 10 residues. The DNA of the CDR3 is TGTGCCAGCTACCAAGAGACCCAGTACTTC. Translating gives CASYQETQYF.

The chain links TRBV28 to TRBJ2-7; D may be TRBD2 (6 bases). The CDR3 spans 14 residues. From germline, CDR1 is MDHEN and CDR2 SYDVKM. Trimming cost V 8 bases and J 5 bases, with 19 bases left between them. The CDR3 loop reads CASVSGGTGNEQYF. In DNA, the CDR3 is TGTGCCAGCGTCTCGGGCGGGACGGGGAACGAGCAGTACTTC.

This chain links TRBV19 with TRBJ1-5, with TRBD1 matching 8 bases. Losses at the gene ends were 7 bases for V and 4 bases for J; bases not matched to a gene: 12. The CDR3 totals 16 residues. Per germline, CDR1 LNHDA and CDR2 SQIVND (reference sequence). For the CDR3, the DNA is TGTGCCAGTAAATTCCCCGGACAGGGTACAAATCAGCCCCAGCATTTT. It codes for CASKFPGQGTNQPQHF.

J is TRBJ2-5 and V is TRBV7-3, with 14 bases that match TRBD2. Germline values: CDR1 SGHTA, CDR2 FQGTGA. The CDR3 has 16 residues. V lost 5 bases and J lost 4; bases outside the gene matches: 6. The CDR3, as DNA: TGTGCCAGCAGCCCCGGACTAGCGGGGGGAGGAGAGACCCAGTACTTC. It is translated as CASSPGLAGGGETQYF.

This clone showed up just once. This chain links TRBV5-1 with TRBJ1-1; D is undetermined. Germline V CDR1 and CDR2: SGHRS, YFSETQ. Trimming stripped 0 bases from V and 5 bases from J, with 14 bases between. The CDR3 sequence is 15 residues long. CDR3 amino acids: CASSLGALTGTEAFF. As DNA, the CDR3 is TGCGCCAGCAGCTTGGGGGCCCTTACGGGTACTGAAGCTTTCTTT.

The rearrangement links TRBV14 to TRBJ2-3, with 15 bases fitting TRBD2. Trimming took 4 bases from V and 8 from J; bases not matched to a gene: 7. CDR1 is SGHDN, CDR2 FVKESK, per germline. This CDR3 comprises 16 residues. Here the CDR3 reads CASSPGLAGGYVTQYF. DNA of the CDR3: TGTGCCAGCAGCCCGGGACTAGCGGGAGGATATGTTACGCAGTATTTT.

The V and J genes are TRBV3-1 (or the pseudogene TRBV3-2) and TRBJ2-5; 11 bases fit TRBD2. With 3 bases clipped from V and 4 bases from J, the junction kept 10 bases outside the gene matches. The CDR3 has 17 residues. The germline V gene has CDR1 LGHDT and CDR2 YNNKEL (reference sequence). The CDR3 sequence: CASSQDTPTSGVETQYF. The CDR3 DNA is TGTGCCAGCAGCCAGGACACACCGACTAGCGGGGTAGAGACCCAGTACTTC.

The V and J genes are TRBV5-1 and TRBJ1-1, with 7 nucleotides matching TRBD1. The V and J ends lost 4 bases and 4 bases, in that order; junction bases with no gene match: 4. This CDR3 region has 13 residues. Germline-derived CDR1 and CDR2 are SGHRS and YFSETQ. The CDR3 reads CASSVQGVTEAFF. The DNA of the CDR3 is TGCGCCAGCAGCGTGCAGGGGGTCACTGAAGCTTTCTTT.

The CDR3 loop reads CASSLGSGGTTDTQYF. CDR3 nucleotide sequence: TGTGCCAGCAGCTTAGGTAGCGGGGGGACCACAGATACGCAGTATTTT. The gene calls are TRBV7-8 and TRBJ2-3; 10 positions match TRBD2. Germline CDR1 SGHVS, CDR2 FQNEAQ. CDR3 length: 16 amino acids. V lost 1 base, J lost 2 bases, and 3 bases stayed unmatched. Full variable domain (outside the CDR3, taken from reference TRBV7-8 and TRBJ2-3): GAGVSQSPRYKVAKRGQDVALRCDPISGHVSLFWYQQALGQGPEFLTYFQNEAQLDKSGLPSDRFFAERPEGSVSTLKIQRTQQEDSAVYLCASSLGSGGTTDTQYFGPGTRLTVL.

This clone has a single count. The chain combines TRBV28 with TRBJ1-2; D gene uncertain. With 4 bases removed from V and 2 bases from J, the gap between germline ends came to 23 bases. CDR3 length: 18 amino acids. Germline V gene lookup returns CDR1 MDHEN and CDR2 SYDVKM. CDR3 loop: CASSSPAYAGGLNYGYTF. CDR3 nucleotide sequence: TGTGCCAGCAGTTCCCCCGCTTATGCAGGCGGACTAAACTATGGCTACACCTTC.

In its sample, this clone was seen a few times. The rearrangement links TRBV6-1 to TRBJ2-7, with a weak D call TRBD1 (6 bases). This CDR3 comprises 13 residues. The ends were cut back, 2 bases at V and 2 bases at J, with 7 bases in the middle. Germline assignment: CDR1 MNHNS and CDR2 SASEGT. In nucleotides, the CDR3 is TGTGCCAGCAGTGAAAGGGACACCTACGAGCAGTACTTC. As protein: CASSERDTYEQYF.

The rearrangement links TRBV21-1 to TRBJ2-3; the table's D call TRBD2 went unverified against the DNA. TRBV21-1 is a pseudogene locus. The CDR3 is 22 residues long. CDR3 bases: TGTGCCAGCAGCAACCGGAGGAGTGAAAGGACTAGCGGCAGTTCTATTAGTGGTACGCAGTATTTT. Residues: CASSNRRSERTSGSSISGTQYF.